The sequence of this TCR beta chain was determined in a study of T cell responses to AZD1222 COVID-19 vaccine. Germline V gene lookup returns CDR1 DFQATT and CDR2 SNEGSKA (reference sequence). V lost 3 bases and J 1 base, leaving 12 bases between the germline ends. CDR3 length equals 14 residues. This clone was recorded once. The table came from immunoSEQ multiplex PCR; TCRdb's copy has only in-frame clones and leaves some out. Among roughly 180,000 clones, 91% were seen once, and the ten largest hold 1.5% to 2%. This material consisted of peripheral blood, taken 28 days after the second AZD1222 dose. V usage is TRBV20-1 and J usage is TRBJ1-2, with D possibly being TRBD1 (5 bases). The TCR originated in an adult who received the AZD1222 COVID-19 vaccine. Here the CDR3 reads CSASDHRRNYGYTF. DNA for the CDR3: TGCAGTGCTAGTGATCACAGGCGTAACTATGGCTACACCTTC.